Listed below are T cell receptor beta chains from one sample, sequenced in a study of blood T cells in healthy people across ages. TCRdb independently ran MiXCR on the 5' RACE reads; one entry per CDR3 protein. Of around 800,000 distinct CDR3 sequences in the sample, less than 60% were seen once. Sequencing was carried out using blood. The receptors here all came from a man older than 75 in good health. CDR3s leave out the opening cysteine and the closing phenylalanine or tryptophan.

v_call	cdr3_aa
TRBV20-1	SARDPAGGLTDTQY
TRBV5-1	ASSFERGYEQY
TRBV7-2	ASSVNGQYNEQF
TRBV6-2/TRBV6-3	ASSYRVPSEQY
TRBV28	ASSARGGQYRNIQY
TRBV20-1	SAQSYRDTIFSGYT
TRBV7-2	ASRRLQGDEQY
TRBV20-1	SARDVLAGGSEVETQY
TRBV10-3	AISAEKETQY
TRBV27	ASRSPGLAGGLAEQF
TRBV20-1	SAQSLAGLTDTQY
TRBV29-1	SARTSGSTEQY
TRBV20-1	SARTSANNEQF
TRBV5-1	ASSLSEGLAKNIQY
TRBV10-3	AISESASGPSTDTQY
TRBV12-3/TRBV12-4	ASSLRDRGHGQY
TRBV20-1	SAETGQDYEQY